These T cell receptor beta chains were read from a single sample in a study of identical twins. TCRdb passed the 5' RACE reads through MiXCR, listing each CDR3 protein once. This sample has 500,000 to 600,000 distinct CDR3 sequences, with around 20% found just once. The same data also went into a second study, on T cells expressing NK-cell markers.

The sample taken for sequencing was CD4+ T cells sorted from blood. These receptors originate from a woman aged 18-29 years in good health. Both conserved end residues are part of each CDR3. The order of the fields is clone size, J gene, D gene, V gene, CDR3 length, CDR3 DNA, CDR3 protein. D genes are given only for firm matches. The listing skips clone size in some rows; elsewhere it reads once, few, many or a size class.

. | TRBJ1-3 | . | TRBV20-1 | 15 | TGCAGTGCTCGACCCACAGGGTTCTCTGGAAACACCATATATTTT | CSARPTGFSGNTIYF
many | TRBJ1-2 | . | TRBV12-3/TRBV12-4 | 11 | TGTGCCAGCAGTTACAGGGATGGCTACACCTTC | CASSYRDGYTF
few | TRBJ1-2 | . | TRBV25-1 | 14 | TGTGCCAGCAGTGAATCGGGGGGCAGGGGTGGCTACACCTTC | CASSESGGRGGYTF
. | TRBJ2-3 | TRBD2 | TRBV11-1 | 19 | TGTGCCAGCATCGCTTCGAAAACCCTAGCGGGCCTGAGCACAGATACGCAGTATTTT | CASIASKTLAGLSTDTQYF
many | TRBJ2-1 | . | TRBV12-3/TRBV12-4 | 13 | TGTGCCAGCAGTCTTCGGGGGGCCTCTGAGCAGTTCTTC | CASSLRGASEQFF
few | TRBJ1-1 | . | TRBV18 | 12 | TGTGCCAGCTCACCGGGGGTCACTGAAGCTTTCTTT | CASSPGVTEAFF
. | TRBJ2-7 | . | TRBV12-1 | 15 | . | CASSFVGGGSYEQYF
. | TRBJ2-2 | . | TRBV7-6 | 14 | TGTGCCAGCAGCTTATCGAGCGTGACCGGGGAGCTGTTTTTT | CASSLSSVTGELFF
. | TRBJ2-7 | . | TRBV18 | 14 | TGTGCCAGCTCACCTCTTGGGTGGATATACGAGCAGTACTTC | CASSPLGWIYEQYF
. | TRBJ2-7 | . | TRBV21-1 | 14 | TGTGCCAGCAGCAAAGTTGGTGGTGGCTACGAGCAGTACTTC | CASSKVGGGYEQYF
few | TRBJ2-3 | TRBD1 | TRBV20-1 | 15 | TGCAGTGCTCCGAGCCGGGACAGGGGTTCAGATACGCAGTATTTT | CSAPSRDRGSDTQYF
. | TRBJ2-1 | TRBD2 | TRBV3-1 | 12 | TGTGCCAGCAGCCAACGCGGGGGTGAGCAGTTCTTC | CASSQRGGEQFF
. | TRBJ1-1 | . | TRBV7-9 | 11 | TGTGCCGTCCTTGGTGACCATGAAGCTTTCTTT | CAVLGDHEAFF
. | TRBJ2-1 | . | TRBV7-9 | 11 | TGTGCCAGCAGCTCTGTTCGGGGTGAGTTCTTC | CASSSVRGEFF
. | TRBJ2-7 | TRBD1 | TRBV20-1 | 14 | TGCAGTGCTAGACTAAAGGGGGCGTTTAGCGAGCAGTACTTC | CSARLKGAFSEQYF
. | TRBJ2-5 | . | TRBV15 | 14 | TGTGCCACCAGCTCGCGTAAGGGGCTGGAGACCCAGTACTTC | CATSSRKGLETQYF
. | TRBJ2-4 | . | TRBV5-1 | 17 | TGCGCCAGCAGCTTGGGAGGGACTCCTCTAGCCAAAAACATTCAGTACTTC | CASSLGGTPLAKNIQYF
. | TRBJ2-3 | TRBD1 | TRBV6-4 | 15 | TGTGCCAGCAGTAAAGCCGGGACAGCCACAGATACGCAGTATTTT | CASSKAGTATDTQYF
many | TRBJ2-4 | TRBD1 | TRBV10-3 | 16 | TGTGCCATCAGTAATCCGGGACAGGGGGCCAAAAACATTCAGTACTTC | CAISNPGQGAKNIQYF
. | TRBJ2-1 | TRBD2 | TRBV5-1 | 14 | TGCGCCAGCAGCTTGGGGACTAGTATCAATGAGCAGTTCTTC | CASSLGTSINEQFF
. | TRBJ2-2 | . | TRBV5-6 | 13 | TGTGCCAGCAGCTTGTTTTCCGCGGGGGAGCTGTTTTTT | CASSLFSAGELFF
few | TRBJ2-1 | TRBD1 | TRBV25-1 | 16 | TGTGCCAGCAGTGCTCTCCGGGACAGGGCAGACAATGAGCAGTTCTTC | CASSALRDRADNEQFF
few | TRBJ2-5 | . | TRBV24-1 | 20 | TGTGCCACCGAGAGGGCGTGTCAGCGCCCAACCGCCCGTGTCCAAGAGACCCAGTACTTC | CATERACQRPTARVQETQYF
few | TRBJ2-2 | . | TRBV5-5 | 16 | TGTGCCAGCAGCTTGGATACTGGGGGCGCGACCGGGGAGCTGTTTTTT | CASSLDTGGATGELFF
once | TRBJ2-1 | TRBD2 | TRBV3-1 | 15 | TGTGCCAGCAGCCCCCCGGGACTAGCATCGCATGAGCAGTTCTTC | CASSPPGLASHEQFF
. | TRBJ2-1 | TRBD2 | TRBV7-8 | 15 | TGTGCCAGCAGCTCCCTAGCGGGTACCTACAATGAGCAGTTCTTC | CASSSLAGTYNEQFF
many | TRBJ1-4 | . | TRBV6-5 | 15 | TGTGCCAGCAGTTACGCGGGGTCACCTAATGAAAAACTGTTTTTT | CASSYAGSPNEKLFF
. | TRBJ2-1 | TRBD2 | TRBV20-1 | 12 | TGCAGTGCTCTAGCGGATTACAATGAGCAGTTCTTC | CSALADYNEQFF
. | TRBJ2-7 | . | TRBV7-6 | 13 | TGTGCCAGCAGCATGGACAGATCCTACGAGCAGTACTTC | CASSMDRSYEQYF
. | TRBJ1-5 | . | TRBV6-1 | 13 | TGTGCCAGCAGTGAAAACGGAAATCAGCCCCAGCATTTT | CASSENGNQPQHF
. | TRBJ1-1 | . | TRBV15 | 15 | TGTGCCACCAGCAGAGATTCGACCTCGAACACTGAAGCTTTCTTT | CATSRDSTSNTEAFF
. | TRBJ2-7 | . | TRBV7-9 | 16 | TGTGCCAGCAGCTTAGGTGGGGGCCTAGGCTCCTACGAGCAGTACTTC | CASSLGGGLGSYEQYF
few | TRBJ2-2 | . | TRBV6-1 | 15 | TGTGCCAGCAGTGAATTTATGACGAACACCGGGGAGCTGTTTTTT | CASSEFMTNTGELFF
few | TRBJ2-1 | TRBD1 | TRBV2 | 16 | TGTGCCAGCAGGGACTTACAGGGGAGCTCCTACAATGAGCAGTTCTTC | CASRDLQGSSYNEQFF
. | TRBJ2-1 | . | TRBV11-2 | 14 | TGTGCCAGCAGCCCCCTTGGTGCGGGTCAGACTCAGTTCTTC | CASSPLGAGQTQFF
few | TRBJ1-1 | . | TRBV4-1 | 15 | TGCGCCAGCAGCCACCAAGAGCTAAGTAACACTGAAGCTTTCTTT | CASSHQELSNTEAFF
. | TRBJ2-7 | . | TRBV2 | 15 | TGTGCCAGCAGTGAGGGCCCTACGAGCTCCTACGAGCAGTACTTC | CASSEGPTSSYEQYF
few | TRBJ2-2 | TRBD2 | TRBV7-3 | 20 | TGTGCCAGCAGTCCCGCTCCGGGACTAGCGGGGGGCCGGGGGACCGGGGAGCTGTTTTTT | CASSPAPGLAGGRGTGELFF
few | TRBJ2-7 | . | TRBV9 | 15 | TGTGCCAGCAGCGTAGCGTTCGGGACAACCTACGAGCAGTACTTC | CASSVAFGTTYEQYF
few | TRBJ2-5 | . | TRBV10-2 | 14 | TGCGCCAGCAAGCGGTTAGGGGACGATGAGACCCAGTACTTC | CASKRLGDDETQYF
few | TRBJ2-5 | . | TRBV10-2 | 16 | TGCGCCAGCAGTGAGTCGACTACTCTACCGAAAGAGACCCAGTACTTC | CASSESTTLPKETQYF
few | TRBJ2-7 | TRBD2 | TRBV5-4 | 15 | TGTGCCAGCAGCTACCTAGCGGGGGAATCCTACGAGCAGTACTTC | CASSYLAGESYEQYF
few | TRBJ2-5 | . | TRBV10-3 | 13 | TGTGCCATCAGTGAACAGGGAGGGGAGACCCAGTACTTC | CAISEQGGETQYF
. | TRBJ2-5 | . | TRBV6-1 | 17 | TGTGCCAGCACCGAGGGGGGGATGGCAGGGAGTCAAGAGACCCAGTACTTC | CASTEGGMAGSQETQYF
. | TRBJ2-5 | . | TRBV15 | 14 | TGTGCCACCAGCCCCACCACACGGTGGGAGACCCAGTACTTC | CATSPTTRWETQYF
. | TRBJ1-1 | . | TRBV5-6 | 12 | TGTGCCAGCAGCTTGGAACGTACTGAAGCTTTCTTT | CASSLERTEAFF
few | TRBJ2-3 | TRBD2 | TRBV20-1 | 15 | TGCAGTGCTAAGACTAGCGGGGGCCTCACAGATACGCAGTATTTT | CSAKTSGGLTDTQYF